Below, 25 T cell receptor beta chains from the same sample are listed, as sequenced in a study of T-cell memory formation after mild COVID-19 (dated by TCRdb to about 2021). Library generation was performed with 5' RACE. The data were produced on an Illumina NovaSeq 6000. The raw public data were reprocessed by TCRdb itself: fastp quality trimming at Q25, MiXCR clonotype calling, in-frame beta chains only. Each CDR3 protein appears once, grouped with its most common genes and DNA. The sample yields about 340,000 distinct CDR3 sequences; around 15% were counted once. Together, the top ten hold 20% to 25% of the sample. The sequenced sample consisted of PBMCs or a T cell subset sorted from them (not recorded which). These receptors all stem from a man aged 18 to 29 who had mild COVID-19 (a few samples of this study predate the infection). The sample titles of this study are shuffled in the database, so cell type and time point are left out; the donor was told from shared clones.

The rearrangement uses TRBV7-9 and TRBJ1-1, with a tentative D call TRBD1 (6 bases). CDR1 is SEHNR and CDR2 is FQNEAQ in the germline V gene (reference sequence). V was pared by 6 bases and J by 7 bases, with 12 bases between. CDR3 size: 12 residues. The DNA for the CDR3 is TGTGCCAGCAGGGGGGCCGGATATGAAGCTTTCTTT. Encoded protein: CASRGAGYEAFF.

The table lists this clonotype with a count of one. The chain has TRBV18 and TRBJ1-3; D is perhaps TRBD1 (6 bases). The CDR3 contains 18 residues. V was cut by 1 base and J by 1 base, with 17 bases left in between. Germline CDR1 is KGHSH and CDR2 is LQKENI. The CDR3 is CASSPLGYLQGSGNTIYF. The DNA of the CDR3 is TGTGCCAGCTCACCACTAGGTTATCTTCAGGGGTCTGGAAACACCATATATTTT.

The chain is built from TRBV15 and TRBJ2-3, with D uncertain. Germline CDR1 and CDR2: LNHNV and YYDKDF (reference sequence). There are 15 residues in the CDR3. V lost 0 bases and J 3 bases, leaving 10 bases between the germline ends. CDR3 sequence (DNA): TGTGCCACCAGCAGAGATCCAGCAGTTACAGATACGCAGTATTTT. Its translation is CATSRDPAVTDTQYF.

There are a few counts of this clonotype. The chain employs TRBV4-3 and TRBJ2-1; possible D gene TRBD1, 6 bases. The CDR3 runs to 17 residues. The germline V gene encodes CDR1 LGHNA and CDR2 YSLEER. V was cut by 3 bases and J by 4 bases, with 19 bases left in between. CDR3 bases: TGCGCCAGCAGCCAGGGGGCGGCTCCATTCGCATACAATGAGCAGTTCTTC. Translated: CASSQGAAPFAYNEQFF.

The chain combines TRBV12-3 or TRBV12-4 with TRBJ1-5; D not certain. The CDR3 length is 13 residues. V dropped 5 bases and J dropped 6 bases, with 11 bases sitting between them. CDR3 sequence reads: CASSTVGSQPQHF. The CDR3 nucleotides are TGTGCCAGCAGTACCGTGGGAAGTCAGCCCCAGCATTTT.

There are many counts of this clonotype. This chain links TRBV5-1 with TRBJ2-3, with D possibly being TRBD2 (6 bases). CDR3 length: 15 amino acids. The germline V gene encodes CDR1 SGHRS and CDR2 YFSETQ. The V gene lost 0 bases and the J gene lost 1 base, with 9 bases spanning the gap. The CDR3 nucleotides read TGCGCCAGCAGCTTGGTTCCGGGGGGCACAGATACGCAGTATTTT. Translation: CASSLVPGGTDTQYF.

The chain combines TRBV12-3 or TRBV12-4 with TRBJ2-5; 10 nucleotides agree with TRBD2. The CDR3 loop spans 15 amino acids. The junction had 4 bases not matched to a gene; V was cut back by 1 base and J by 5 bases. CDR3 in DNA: TGTGCCAGCAGTTTAGTCCTAGCGGGGGTTGAGACCCAGTACTTC. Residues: CASSLVLAGVETQYF.

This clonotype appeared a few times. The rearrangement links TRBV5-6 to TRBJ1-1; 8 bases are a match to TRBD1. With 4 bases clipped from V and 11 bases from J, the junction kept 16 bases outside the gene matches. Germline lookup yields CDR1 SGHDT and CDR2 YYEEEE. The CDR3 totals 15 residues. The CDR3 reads CASSPNPGQAQGAFF. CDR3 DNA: TGTGCCAGCAGCCCAAATCCGGGACAGGCACAAGGGGCTTTCTTT.

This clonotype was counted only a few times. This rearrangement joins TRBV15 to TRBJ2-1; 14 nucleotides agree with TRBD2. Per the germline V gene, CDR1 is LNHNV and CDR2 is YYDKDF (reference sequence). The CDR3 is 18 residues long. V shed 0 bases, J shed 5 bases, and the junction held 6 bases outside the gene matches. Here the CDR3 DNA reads TGTGCCACCAGCAGAGATGGGGGACTAGCGGGGGTCAACAATGAGCAGTTCTTC. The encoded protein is CATSRDGGLAGVNNEQFF. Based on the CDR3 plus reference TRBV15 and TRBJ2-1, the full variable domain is DAMVIQNPRYQVTQFGKPVTLSCSQTLNHNVMYWYQQKSSQAPKLLFHYYDKDFNNEADTPDNFQSRRPNTSFCFLDIRSPGLGDTAMYLCATSRDGGLAGVNNEQFFGPGTRLTVL.

CDR3 in amino acids: CASSQGYTGGYGYTF. CDR3 nucleotides: TGCGCCAGCAGCCAAGGGTATACAGGCGGCTATGGCTACACCTTC. The V and J genes are TRBV4-3 and TRBJ1-2, with TRBD1 as a possible D gene (5 bases). Trimming left V 1 base short and J 4 bases short, with 13 bases between. This CDR3 comprises 15 residues. Germline CDR1 and CDR2: LGHNA and YSLEER.

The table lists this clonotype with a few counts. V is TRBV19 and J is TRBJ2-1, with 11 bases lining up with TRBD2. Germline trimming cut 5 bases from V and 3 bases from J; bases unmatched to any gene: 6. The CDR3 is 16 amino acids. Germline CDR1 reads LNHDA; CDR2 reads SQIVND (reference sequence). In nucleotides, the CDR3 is TGTGCCAGTAGTTCCTCTCTAGCGGGGGGCTACAATGAGCAGTTCTTC. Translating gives CASSSSLAGGYNEQFF.

The CDR3 bases are TGTGCCAGCAGGAAAGCAGGGGGCGACACCGGGGAGCTGTTTTTT. It translates to CASRKAGGDTGELFF. The chain has TRBV7-2 and TRBJ2-2; 8 nucleotides match TRBD1. Germline-derived CDR1 and CDR2 are SGHTA and FQGNSA. The CDR3 loop spans 15 amino acids. Trimming took 6 bases from V and 3 from J; bases not matched to a gene: 6.

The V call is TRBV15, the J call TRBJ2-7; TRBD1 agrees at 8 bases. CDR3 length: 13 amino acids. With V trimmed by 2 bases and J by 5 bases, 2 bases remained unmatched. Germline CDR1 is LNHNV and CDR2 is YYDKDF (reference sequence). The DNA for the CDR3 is TGTGCCACCAGCAGAAAACAGGGGGACGAGCAGTACGTC. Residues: CATSRKQGDEQYV.

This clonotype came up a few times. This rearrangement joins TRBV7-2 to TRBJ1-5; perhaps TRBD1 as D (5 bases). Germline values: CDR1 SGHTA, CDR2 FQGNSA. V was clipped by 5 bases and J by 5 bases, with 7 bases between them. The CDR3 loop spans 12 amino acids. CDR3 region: CASSRGDQPQHF. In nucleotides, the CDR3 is TGTGCCAGCAGCCGAGGGGATCAGCCCCAGCATTTT.

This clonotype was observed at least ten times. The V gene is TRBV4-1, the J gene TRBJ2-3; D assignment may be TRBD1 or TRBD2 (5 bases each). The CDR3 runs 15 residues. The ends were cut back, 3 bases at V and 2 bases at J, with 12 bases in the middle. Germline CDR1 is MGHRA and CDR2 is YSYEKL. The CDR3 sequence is CASSQHGTSTDTQYF. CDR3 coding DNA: TGCGCCAGCAGCCAGCACGGGACGTCCACAGATACGCAGTATTTT.

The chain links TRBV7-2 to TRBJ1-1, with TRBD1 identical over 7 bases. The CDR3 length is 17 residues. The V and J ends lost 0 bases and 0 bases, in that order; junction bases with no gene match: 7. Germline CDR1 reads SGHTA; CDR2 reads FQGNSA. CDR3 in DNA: TGTGCCAGCAGCTTAGCCATTATGACAGGGATGAACACTGAAGCTTTCTTT. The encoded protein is CASSLAIMTGMNTEAFF. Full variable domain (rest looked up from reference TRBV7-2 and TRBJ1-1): GAGVSQSPSNKVTEKGKDVELRCDPISGHTALYWYRQSLGQGLEFLIYFQGNSAPDKSGLPSDRFSAERTGGSVSTLTIQRTQQEDSAVYLCASSLAIMTGMNTEAFFGQGTRLTVV.

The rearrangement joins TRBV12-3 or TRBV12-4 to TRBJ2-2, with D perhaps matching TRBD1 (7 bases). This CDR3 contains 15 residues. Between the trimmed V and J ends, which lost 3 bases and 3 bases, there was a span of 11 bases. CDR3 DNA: TGTGCCAGCAGTTTCAGGGGGACTGACACCGGGGAGCTGTTTTTT. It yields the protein CASSFRGTDTGELFF.

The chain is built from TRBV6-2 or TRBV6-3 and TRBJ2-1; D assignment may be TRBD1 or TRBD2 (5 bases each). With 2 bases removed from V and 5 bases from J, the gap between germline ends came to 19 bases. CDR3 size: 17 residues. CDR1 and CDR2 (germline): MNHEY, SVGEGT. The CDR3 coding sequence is TGTGCCAGCAGTTACACCTTTCCGGGACCAGAAGACAATGAGCAGTTCTTC. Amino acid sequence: CASSYTFPGPEDNEQFF.

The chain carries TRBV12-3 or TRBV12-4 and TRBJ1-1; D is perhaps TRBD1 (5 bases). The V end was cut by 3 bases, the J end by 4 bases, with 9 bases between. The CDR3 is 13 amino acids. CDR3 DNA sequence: TGTGCCAGCAGTTTGGGGGGGATCACTGAAGCTTTCTTT. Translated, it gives CASSLGGITEAFF.

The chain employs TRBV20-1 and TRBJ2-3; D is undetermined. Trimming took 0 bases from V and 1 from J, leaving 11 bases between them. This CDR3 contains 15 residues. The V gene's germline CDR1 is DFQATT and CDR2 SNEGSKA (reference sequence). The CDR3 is CSAREATAGTDTQYF. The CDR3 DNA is TGCAGTGCTAGAGAGGCAACAGCCGGCACAGATACGCAGTATTTT.

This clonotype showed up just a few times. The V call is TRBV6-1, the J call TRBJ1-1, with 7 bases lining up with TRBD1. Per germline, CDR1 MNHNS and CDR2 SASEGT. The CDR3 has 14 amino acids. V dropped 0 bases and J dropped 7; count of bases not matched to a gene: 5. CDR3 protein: CASSEAGTENEAFF. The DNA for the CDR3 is TGTGCCAGCAGTGAAGCGGGGACAGAAAATGAAGCTTTCTTT.

CDR3 bases: TGCGCCAGCAGCCAAGTCCGGACTAGCTGGGTTGAGCAGTTCTTC. It yields the protein CASSQVRTSWVEQFF. The rearrangement joins TRBV4-3 to TRBJ2-1, with 8 nucleotides matching TRBD2. Trimming at V came to 1 base and at J to 9 bases, leaving 8 bases not matched to a gene. This CDR3 region has 15 residues. Germline assignment: CDR1 LGHNA and CDR2 YSLEER.

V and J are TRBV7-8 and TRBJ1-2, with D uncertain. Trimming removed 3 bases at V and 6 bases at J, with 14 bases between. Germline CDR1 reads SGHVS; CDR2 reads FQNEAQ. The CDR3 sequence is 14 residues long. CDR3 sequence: CASSLGGMENGYTF. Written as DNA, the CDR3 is TGTGCCAGCAGCTTGGGAGGGATGGAGAATGGCTACACCTTC.

CDR3 loop: CASSLQGITYNEQFF. For the CDR3, the DNA is TGTGCCAGCAGCCTACAAGGGATTACCTACAATGAGCAGTTCTTC. The rearrangement joins TRBV11-1 to TRBJ2-1; D uncertain. Trimming removed 5 bases at V and 2 bases at J, with 13 bases between. Germline CDR1 SGHAT, CDR2 FQDESV (reference sequence). The CDR3 loop spans 15 amino acids.

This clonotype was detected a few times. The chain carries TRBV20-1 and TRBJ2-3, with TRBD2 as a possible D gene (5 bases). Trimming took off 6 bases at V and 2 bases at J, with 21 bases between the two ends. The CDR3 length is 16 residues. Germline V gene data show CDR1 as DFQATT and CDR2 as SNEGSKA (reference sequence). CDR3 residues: CSAPPSGSWATDTQYF. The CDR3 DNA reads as TGCAGTGCCCCCCCCTCGGGGAGTTGGGCCACAGATACGCAGTATTTT.